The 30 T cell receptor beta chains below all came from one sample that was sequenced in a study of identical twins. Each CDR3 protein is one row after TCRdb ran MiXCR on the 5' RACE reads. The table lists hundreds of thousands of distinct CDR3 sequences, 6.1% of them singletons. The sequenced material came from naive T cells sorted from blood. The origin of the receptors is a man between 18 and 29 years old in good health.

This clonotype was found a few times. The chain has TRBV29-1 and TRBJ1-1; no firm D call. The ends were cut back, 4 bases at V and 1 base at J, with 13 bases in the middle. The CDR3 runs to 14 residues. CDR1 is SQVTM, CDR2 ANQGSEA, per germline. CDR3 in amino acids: CSVAAGRGNTEAFF. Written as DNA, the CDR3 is TGCAGCGTTGCGGCAGGACGGGGGAACACTGAAGCTTTCTTT.

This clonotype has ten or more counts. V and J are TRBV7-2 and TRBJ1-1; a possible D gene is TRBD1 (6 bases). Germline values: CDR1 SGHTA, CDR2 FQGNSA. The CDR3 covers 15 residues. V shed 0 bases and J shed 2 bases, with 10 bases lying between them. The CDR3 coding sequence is TGTGCCAGCAGCTTAGCGGGGGGCGGAAACACTGAAGCTTTCTTT. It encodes CASSLAGGGNTEAFF.

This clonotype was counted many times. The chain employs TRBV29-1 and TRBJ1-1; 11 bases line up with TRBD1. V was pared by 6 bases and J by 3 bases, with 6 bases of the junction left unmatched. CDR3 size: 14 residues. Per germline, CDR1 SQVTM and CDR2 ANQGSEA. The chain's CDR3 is CSVIGQGADTEAFF. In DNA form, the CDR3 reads TGCAGCGTGATAGGACAGGGGGCCGACACTGAAGCTTTCTTT.

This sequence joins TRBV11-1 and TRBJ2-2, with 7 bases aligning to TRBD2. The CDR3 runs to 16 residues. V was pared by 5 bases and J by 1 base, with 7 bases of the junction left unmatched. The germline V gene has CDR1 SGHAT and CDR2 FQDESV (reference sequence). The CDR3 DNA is TGTGCCAGCAGCCGCGGAGAGCGGGAGAACACCGGGGAGCTGTTTTTT. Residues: CASSRGERENTGELFF.

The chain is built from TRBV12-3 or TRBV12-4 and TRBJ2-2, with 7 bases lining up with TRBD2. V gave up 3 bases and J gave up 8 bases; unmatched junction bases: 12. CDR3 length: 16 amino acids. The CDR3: CASSFRRERTKGELFF. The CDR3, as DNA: TGTGCCAGCAGTTTTCGGCGGGAGCGAACAAAAGGGGAGCTGTTTTTT.

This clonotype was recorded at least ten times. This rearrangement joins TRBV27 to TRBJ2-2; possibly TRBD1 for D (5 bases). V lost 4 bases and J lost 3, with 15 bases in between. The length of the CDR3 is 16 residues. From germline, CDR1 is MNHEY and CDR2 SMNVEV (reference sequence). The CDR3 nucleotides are TGTGCCAGCAGTTCCGGACACCCTTGGGACACCGGGGAGCTGTTTTTT. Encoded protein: CASSSGHPWDTGELFF.

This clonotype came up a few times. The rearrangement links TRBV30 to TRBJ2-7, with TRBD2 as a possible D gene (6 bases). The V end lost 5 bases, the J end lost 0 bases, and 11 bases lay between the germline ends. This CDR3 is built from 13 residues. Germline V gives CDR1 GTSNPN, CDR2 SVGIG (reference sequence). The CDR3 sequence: CAWGGPFSYEQYF. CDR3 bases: TGTGCCTGGGGAGGGCCATTCTCCTACGAGCAGTACTTC.

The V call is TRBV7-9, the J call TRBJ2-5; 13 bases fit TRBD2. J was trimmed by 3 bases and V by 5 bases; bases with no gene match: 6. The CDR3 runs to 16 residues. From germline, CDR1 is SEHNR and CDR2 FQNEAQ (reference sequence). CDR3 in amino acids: CASSPVGLAGEETQYF. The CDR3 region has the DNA TGTGCCAGCAGCCCTGTAGGACTAGCGGGAGAAGAGACCCAGTACTTC.

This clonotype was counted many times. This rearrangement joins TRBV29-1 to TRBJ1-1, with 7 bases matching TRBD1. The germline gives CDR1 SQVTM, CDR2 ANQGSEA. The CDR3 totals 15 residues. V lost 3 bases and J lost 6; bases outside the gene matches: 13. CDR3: CSVDGGEGAVAEAFF. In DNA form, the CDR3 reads TGCAGCGTTGATGGAGGCGAGGGGGCGGTGGCTGAAGCTTTCTTT. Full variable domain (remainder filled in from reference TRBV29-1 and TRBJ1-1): SAVISQKPSRDICQRGTSLTIQCQVDSQVTMMFWYRQQPGQSLTLIATANQGSEATYESGFVIDKFPISRPNLTFSTLTVSNMSPEDSSIYLCSVDGGEGAVAEAFFGQGTRLTVV.

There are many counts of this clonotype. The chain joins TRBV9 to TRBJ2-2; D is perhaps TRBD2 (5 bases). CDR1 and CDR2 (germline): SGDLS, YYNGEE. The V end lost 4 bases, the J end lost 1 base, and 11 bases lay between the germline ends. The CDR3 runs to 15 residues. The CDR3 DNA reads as TGTGCCAGCAGCATCGCCGGGATGAACACCGGGGAGCTGTTTTTT. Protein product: CASSIAGMNTGELFF.

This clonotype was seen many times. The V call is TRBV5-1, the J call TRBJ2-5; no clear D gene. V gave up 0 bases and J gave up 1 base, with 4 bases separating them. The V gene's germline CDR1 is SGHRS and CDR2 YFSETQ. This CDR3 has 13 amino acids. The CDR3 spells CASSLELQETQYF. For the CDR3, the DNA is TGCGCCAGCAGCTTGGAGCTCCAAGAGACCCAGTACTTC. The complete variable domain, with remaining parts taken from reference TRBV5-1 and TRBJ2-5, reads KAGVTQTPRYLIKTRGQQVTLSCSPISGHRSVSWYQQTPGQGLQFLFEYFSETQRNKGNFPGRFSGRQFSNSRSEMNVSTLELGDSALYLCASSLELQETQYFGPGTRLLVL.

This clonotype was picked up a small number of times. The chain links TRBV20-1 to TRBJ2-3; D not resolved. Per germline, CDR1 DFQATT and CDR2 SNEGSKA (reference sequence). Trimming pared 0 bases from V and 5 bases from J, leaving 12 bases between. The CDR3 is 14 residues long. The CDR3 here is CSARDLQVGDTQYF. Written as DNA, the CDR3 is TGCAGTGCTAGAGATCTCCAGGTTGGAGATACGCAGTATTTT.

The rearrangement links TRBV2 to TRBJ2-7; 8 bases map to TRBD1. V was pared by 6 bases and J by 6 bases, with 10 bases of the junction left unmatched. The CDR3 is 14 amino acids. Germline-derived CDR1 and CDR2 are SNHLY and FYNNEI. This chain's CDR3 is CASREQGVLGEQYF. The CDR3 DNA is TGTGCCAGCAGAGAACAGGGGGTCTTGGGCGAGCAGTACTTC.

This CDR3 reads CASSPPTFTGELFF. Written as DNA, the CDR3 is TGCGCCAGCAGCCCGCCTACCTTCACCGGGGAGCTGTTTTTT. This rearrangement joins TRBV5-1 to TRBJ2-2, with D unresolved. Trimming took 4 bases from V and 4 from J, leaving 11 bases between them. The CDR3 has 14 amino acids. Germline CDR1 SGHRS, CDR2 YFSETQ.

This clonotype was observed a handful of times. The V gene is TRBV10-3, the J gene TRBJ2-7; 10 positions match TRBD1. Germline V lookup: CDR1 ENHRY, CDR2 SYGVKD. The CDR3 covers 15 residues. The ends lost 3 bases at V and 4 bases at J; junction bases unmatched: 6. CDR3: CAISDDRGLTYEQYF. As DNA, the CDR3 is TGTGCCATCAGTGACGACAGGGGGCTCACGTACGAGCAGTACTTC.

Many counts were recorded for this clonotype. This CDR3 reads CASSKGGEVDTEAFF. CDR3 nucleotide sequence: TGTGCCAGCAGCAAAGGGGGGGAGGTGGACACTGAAGCTTTCTTT. The chain couples TRBV21-1 to TRBJ1-1. TRBV21-1 has pseudogene status. The CDR3 sequence is 15 residues long.

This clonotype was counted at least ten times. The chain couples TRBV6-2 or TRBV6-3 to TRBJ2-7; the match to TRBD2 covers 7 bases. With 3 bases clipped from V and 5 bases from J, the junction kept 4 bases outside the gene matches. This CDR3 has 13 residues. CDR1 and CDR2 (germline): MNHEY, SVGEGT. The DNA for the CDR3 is TGTGCCAGCAGTTATACGCGGGGGAACGAGCAGTACTTC. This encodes CASSYTRGNEQYF.

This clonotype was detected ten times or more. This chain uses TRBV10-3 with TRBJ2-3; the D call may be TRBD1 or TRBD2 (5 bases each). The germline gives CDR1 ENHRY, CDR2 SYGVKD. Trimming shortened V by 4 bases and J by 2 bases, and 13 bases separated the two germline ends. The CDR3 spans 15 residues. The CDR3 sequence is CAISAAGAPTDTQYF. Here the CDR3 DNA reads TGTGCCATCAGTGCCGCCGGGGCCCCCACAGATACGCAGTATTTT.

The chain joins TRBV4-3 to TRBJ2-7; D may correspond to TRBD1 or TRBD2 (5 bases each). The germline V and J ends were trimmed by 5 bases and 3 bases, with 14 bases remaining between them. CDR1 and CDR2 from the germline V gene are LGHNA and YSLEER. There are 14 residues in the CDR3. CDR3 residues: CASSGPGRSYEQYF. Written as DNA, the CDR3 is TGCGCCAGCAGCGGGCCGGGACGGAGCTACGAGCAGTACTTC.

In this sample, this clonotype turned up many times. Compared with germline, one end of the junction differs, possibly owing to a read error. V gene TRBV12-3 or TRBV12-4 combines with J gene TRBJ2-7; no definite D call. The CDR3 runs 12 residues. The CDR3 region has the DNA TGTGCCAGCAGTTTAGGGTCAACGGTCCGGGACTTC. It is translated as CASSLGSTVRDF.

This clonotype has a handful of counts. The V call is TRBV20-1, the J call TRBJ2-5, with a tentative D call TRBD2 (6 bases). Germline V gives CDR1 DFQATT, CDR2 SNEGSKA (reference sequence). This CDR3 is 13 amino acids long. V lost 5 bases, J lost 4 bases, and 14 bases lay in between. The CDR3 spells CSARSASAETQYF. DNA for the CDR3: TGCAGTGCTCGGAGTGCTAGCGCAGAGACCCAGTACTTC.

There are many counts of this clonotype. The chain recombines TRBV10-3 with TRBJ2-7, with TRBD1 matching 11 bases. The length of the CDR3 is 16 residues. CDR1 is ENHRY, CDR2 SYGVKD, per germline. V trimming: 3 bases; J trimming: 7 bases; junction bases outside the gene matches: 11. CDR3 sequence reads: CAISETQWTGGREQYF. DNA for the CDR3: TGTGCCATCAGTGAAACCCAATGGACAGGGGGCCGGGAGCAGTACTTC.

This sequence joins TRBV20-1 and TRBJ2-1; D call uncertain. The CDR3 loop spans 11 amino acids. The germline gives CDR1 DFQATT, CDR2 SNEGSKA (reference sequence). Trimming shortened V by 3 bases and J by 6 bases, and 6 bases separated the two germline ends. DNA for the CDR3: TGCAGTGCTAGCGGCACCAATGAGCAGTTCTTC. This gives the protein CSASGTNEQFF.

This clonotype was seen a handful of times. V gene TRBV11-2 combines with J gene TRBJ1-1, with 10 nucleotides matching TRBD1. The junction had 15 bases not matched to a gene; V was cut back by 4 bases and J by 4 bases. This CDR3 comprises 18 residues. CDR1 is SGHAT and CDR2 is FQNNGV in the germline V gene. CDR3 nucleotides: TGTGCCAGCAGCTCCCGCCGGGACAGGGGAGGCTTGAGCACTGAAGCTTTCTTT. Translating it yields CASSSRRDRGGLSTEAFF.

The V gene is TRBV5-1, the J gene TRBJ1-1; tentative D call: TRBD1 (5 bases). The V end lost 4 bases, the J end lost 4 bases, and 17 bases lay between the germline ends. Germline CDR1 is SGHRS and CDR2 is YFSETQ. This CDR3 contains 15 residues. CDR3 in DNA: TGCGCCAGCAGCCTCAGACAGTTGCTGGGCACTGAAGCTTTCTTT. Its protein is CASSLRQLLGTEAFF.

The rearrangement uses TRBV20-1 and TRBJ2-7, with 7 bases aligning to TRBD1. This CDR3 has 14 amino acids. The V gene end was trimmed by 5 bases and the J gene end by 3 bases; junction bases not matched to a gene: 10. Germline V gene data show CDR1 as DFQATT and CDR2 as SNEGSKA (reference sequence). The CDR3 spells CSAPGVGGVYEQYF. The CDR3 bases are TGCAGTGCTCCCGGGGTAGGGGGCGTCTACGAGCAGTACTTC.

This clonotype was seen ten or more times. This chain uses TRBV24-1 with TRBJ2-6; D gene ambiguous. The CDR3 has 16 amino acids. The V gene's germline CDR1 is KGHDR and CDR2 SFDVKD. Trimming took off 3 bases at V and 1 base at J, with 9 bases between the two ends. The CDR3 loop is CATSDRRGSGANVLTF. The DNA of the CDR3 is TGTGCCACCAGTGATCGACGCGGTTCTGGGGCCAACGTCCTGACTTTC.

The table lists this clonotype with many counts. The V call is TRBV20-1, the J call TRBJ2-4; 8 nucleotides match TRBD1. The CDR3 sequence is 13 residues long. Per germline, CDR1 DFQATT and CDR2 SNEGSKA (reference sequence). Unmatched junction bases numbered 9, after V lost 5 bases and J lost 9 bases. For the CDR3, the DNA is TGCAGTGCTCTCGACAGGGGAAGAAGCATTCAGTACTTC. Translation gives CSALDRGRSIQYF.

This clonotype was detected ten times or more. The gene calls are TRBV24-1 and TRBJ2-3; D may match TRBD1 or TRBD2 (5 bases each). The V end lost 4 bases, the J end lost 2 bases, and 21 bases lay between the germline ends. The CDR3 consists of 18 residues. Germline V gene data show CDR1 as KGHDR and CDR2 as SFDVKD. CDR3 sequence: CATSDRTGASLDTDTQYF. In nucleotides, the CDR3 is TGTGCCACCAGTGACCGTACCGGGGCTTCTCTCGACACAGATACGCAGTATTTT.

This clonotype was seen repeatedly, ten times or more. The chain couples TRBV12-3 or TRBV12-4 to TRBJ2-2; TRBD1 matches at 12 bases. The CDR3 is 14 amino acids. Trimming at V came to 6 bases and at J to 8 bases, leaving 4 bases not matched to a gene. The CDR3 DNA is TGTGCCAGCAGGGGACAGGGGGCTGGGGGGGAGCTGTTTTTT. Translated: CASRGQGAGGELFF.